The 29 T cell receptor beta chains below all came from one sample that was sequenced in a study of T cells in Graves' hyperthyroidism and ophthalmopathy. RNA transcripts provided the source from which TCR beta CDR3 regions were amplified. HTBI primers drove first-round RT-PCR of the TCR CDR3. TCRdb re-called the multiplex PCR reads with MiXCR, one entry per CDR3 protein. The repertoire holds around 290,000 distinct CDR3 sequences, with about a sixth as singletons. What was sequenced was blood. The receptors stem from a woman aged 55-69 years with Graves' ophthalmopathy.

In the case of this clonotype: This may arise from a read error, as a much more abundant clone is one base away. V and J are TRBV18 and TRBJ2-1; 8 bases map to TRBD1. The CDR3 spans 15 residues. The germline V gene has CDR1 KGHSH and CDR2 LQKENI. As DNA, the CDR3 is TGTGTCAGCTCACCAAGGGCAGGGGGCGGCAATGAGCAGTTCTTC. Its translation: CVSSPRAGGGNEQFF.

In DNA form, the CDR3 reads TGTGCCAGCAGTTTTCCAGGGGGAGCGGGGGAGCTGTTTTTT. It encodes CASSFPGGAGELFF. The chain carries TRBV27 and TRBJ2-2; the match to TRBD1 covers 7 bases. V shed 3 bases and J 8 bases; nucleotides not matched to a gene: 6. CDR1 and CDR2 (germline): MNHEY, SMNVEV (reference sequence). CDR3 length: 14 residues.

The chain has TRBV9 and TRBJ2-1, with D maybe TRBD2 (5 bases). CDR1 and CDR2 from the germline V gene are SGDLS and YYNGEE. The CDR3 covers 16 residues. Trimming stripped 7 bases from V and 2 bases from J, with 19 bases between. CDR3 DNA sequence: TGTGCCAGCTCCCTGTCCAGAGGGTATACCTACAATGAGCAGTTCTTC. This sequence encodes CASSLSRGYTYNEQFF.

This clonotype was detected ten times or more. The gene calls are TRBV5-1 and TRBJ2-3, with D uncertain. The germline gives CDR1 SGHRS, CDR2 YFSETQ. V lost 3 bases to trimming and J lost 4 bases, with 18 bases between them. The CDR3 consists of 16 residues. The CDR3 nucleotides are TGCGCCAGCAGCTCGAGCGTTGTGGGCGGTTCAGATACGCAGTATTTT. Translated: CASSSSVVGGSDTQYF.

This clonotype has ten or more counts. The chain links TRBV5-1 to TRBJ1-4; 7 nucleotides agree with TRBD1. Germline CDR1 and CDR2: SGHRS and YFSETQ. With V trimmed by 4 bases and J by 2 bases, 5 bases remained unmatched. This CDR3 region has 15 residues. The CDR3, as DNA: TGCGCCAGCAGCCACGACAGGGCTACTAATGAAAAACTGTTTTTT. Residues: CASSHDRATNEKLFF.

The table lists this clonotype with a few counts. The chain has TRBV19 and TRBJ1-5; D gene ambiguous. The CDR3 has 15 residues. Trimming removed 0 bases at V and 2 bases at J, with 8 bases between. Germline CDR1 and CDR2: LNHDA and SQIVND (reference sequence). The CDR3 sequence is CASSIEVSGNQPQHF. The CDR3 nucleotides read TGTGCCAGTAGTATAGAAGTCAGCGGCAATCAGCCCCAGCATTTT.

As regards this clonotype: Mismatch with germline at one junction end may stem from a read error. J is TRBJ2-7 and V is TRBV7-3, with 8 bases fitting TRBD2. CDR1 is SGHTA, CDR2 FQGTGA, per germline. The CDR3 has 15 residues. The CDR3 loop reads CASSLSIAGGGERYF. CDR3 nucleotides: TGTGCCAGCAGTTTAAGTATCGCGGGAGGTGGCGAGCGGTACTTC.

The table lists this clonotype with many counts. This chain connects TRBV19 to TRBJ1-1; maybe TRBD1 (5 bases). The germline CDR1 and CDR2 sequences are LNHDA and SQIVND (reference sequence). Trimming pared 4 bases from V and 4 bases from J, leaving 19 bases between. The length of the CDR3 is 16 residues. CDR3 sequence reads: CASSTMGGSESTEAFF. CDR3 nucleotide sequence: TGTGCCAGTAGTACGATGGGGGGTAGCGAATCCACTGAAGCTTTCTTT. The entire variable domain, with the rest obtained from reference TRBV19 and TRBJ1-1, is as follows: DGGITQSPKYLFRKEGQNVTLSCEQNLNHDAMYWYRQDPGQGLRLIYYSQIVNDFQKGDIAEGYSVSREKKESFPLTVTSAQKNPTAFYLCASSTMGGSESTEAFFGQGTRLTVV.

This clonotype was counted a few times. The chain employs TRBV12-3 or TRBV12-4 and TRBJ1-3; 10 nucleotides line up with TRBD1. The CDR3 contains 16 residues. V shed 4 bases, J shed 3 bases, and the junction held 6 bases outside the gene matches. In DNA form, the CDR3 reads TGTGCCAGCAGTTCCCCGACAGGGGGCAGTGGAAACACCATATATTTT. This gives the protein CASSSPTGGSGNTIYF.

This clonotype was picked up a small number of times. The chain couples TRBV5-1 to TRBJ2-3; the match to TRBD2 covers 7 bases. Germline loops: CDR1 SGHRS, CDR2 YFSETQ. The CDR3 loop spans 15 amino acids. Germline trimming cut 5 bases from V and 2 bases from J; bases unmatched to any gene: 8. CDR3 nucleotides: TGCGCCAGCAGGAAAGAGCGGGGCCTCACAGATACGCAGTATTTT. Translating gives CASRKERGLTDTQYF.

This clonotype showed up many times. This rearrangement joins TRBV5-1 to TRBJ2-4; D possibly corresponds to TRBD1 (6 bases). The germline CDR1 and CDR2 sequences are SGHRS and YFSETQ. V was trimmed by 0 bases and J by 5 bases, leaving 9 bases between them. The CDR3 consists of 14 residues. CDR3: CASSLVPGENIQYF. Here the CDR3 DNA reads TGCGCCAGCAGCTTGGTTCCAGGGGAAAACATTCAGTACTTC.

In this sample, this clonotype turned up many times. The V call is TRBV7-9, the J call TRBJ2-1; D may be TRBD1 (5 bases). In germline, CDR1 is SEHNR, CDR2 FQNEAQ (reference sequence). This CDR3 contains 13 residues. Trimming took off 4 bases at V and 6 bases at J, with 10 bases between the two ends. The CDR3 nucleotides read TGTGCCAGCAGCTCTCAGGGTGGCAATGAGCAGTTCTTC. Translation: CASSSQGGNEQFF.

This clonotype was seen repeatedly, ten times or more. This rearrangement joins TRBV29-1 to TRBJ1-2, with unresolved D. This CDR3 spans 14 amino acids. Germline assignment: CDR1 SQVTM and CDR2 ANQGSEA. Trimming removed 4 bases from V and 4 bases from J, with 16 bases in between. CDR3 region: CSVGEEEGIYGYTF. DNA for the CDR3: TGCAGCGTTGGAGAAGAAGAGGGTATCTATGGCTACACCTTC.

The chain combines TRBV5-4 with TRBJ2-2; 7 bases line up with TRBD2. J lost 3 bases, V lost 1 base, and 6 bases had no gene match. This CDR3 is built from 16 residues. Germline V gene data show CDR1 as SGHNT and CDR2 as YYREEE (reference sequence). The CDR3 is CASSLLTGGDTGELFF. In DNA form, the CDR3 reads TGTGCCAGCAGCTTGCTTACGGGGGGTGACACCGGGGAGCTGTTTTTT.

This clonotype has a count of ten or more. The chain employs TRBV11-2 and TRBJ2-1; 7 bases fit TRBD2. Trimming removed 1 base from V and 9 bases from J; junction bases left unmatched: 6. Germline-derived CDR1 and CDR2 are SGHAT and FQNNGV. The CDR3 has 14 amino acids. The CDR3 region has the DNA TGTGCCAGCAGCTTAGTCGGGGGGTCGGGTGAGCAGTTCTTC. Protein sequence: CASSLVGGSGEQFF.

This clonotype was picked up a small number of times. This chain uses TRBV10-3 with TRBJ2-5; 11 bases agree with TRBD2. Germline V gene data show CDR1 as ENHRY and CDR2 as SYGVKD. This CDR3 is built from 20 residues. The V and J ends lost 6 bases and 1 base, in that order; junction bases with no gene match: 19. The CDR3 sequence: CAIRQPSVAGGEALQETQYF. The CDR3 DNA follows: TGTGCCATCAGGCAACCCTCAGTAGCGGGAGGGGAGGCCCTCCAAGAGACCCAGTACTTC.

This clonotype came up many times. The V and J genes are TRBV27 and TRBJ2-1; 13 bases are a match to TRBD2. Trimming removed 5 bases from V and 7 bases from J; junction bases left unmatched: 8. The CDR3 spans 16 residues. Germline assignment: CDR1 MNHEY and CDR2 SMNVEV (reference sequence). The CDR3 spells CASSPTSGRVRNEQFF. DNA of the CDR3: TGTGCCAGCAGTCCCACTAGCGGGAGGGTTCGGAATGAGCAGTTCTTC.

This chain uses TRBV7-9 with TRBJ2-6, with D possibly TRBD2 on 6 matching bases. The germline CDR1 and CDR2 sequences are SEHNR and FQNEAQ (reference sequence). The CDR3 runs 15 residues. Trimming stripped 4 bases from V and 0 bases from J, with 7 bases between. CDR3 region: CASSWTTSGANVLTF. For the CDR3, the DNA is TGTGCCAGCAGCTGGACTACCTCTGGGGCCAACGTCCTGACTTTC. Filled out from reference TRBV7-9 and TRBJ2-6, the complete variable domain reads DTGVSQNPRHKITKRGQNVTFRCDPISEHNRLYWYRQTLGQGPEFLTYFQNEAQLEKSRLLSDRFSAERPKGSFSTLEIQRTEQGDSAMYLCASSWTTSGANVLTFGAGSRLTVL.

This clonotype occurred many times. The chain couples TRBV29-1 to TRBJ2-3, with 8 bases lining up with TRBD1. V trimming: 5 bases; J trimming: 1 base; junction bases outside the gene matches: 2. The CDR3 totals 13 residues. Germline V gene sequence: CDR1 SQVTM, CDR2 ANQGSEA. The CDR3 reads CSVLTGGTDTQYF. The CDR3, as DNA: TGCAGCGTTTTGACAGGGGGCACAGATACGCAGTATTTT.

This clonotype came up many times. V and J are TRBV7-9 and TRBJ2-5; 8 bases fit TRBD1. The germline CDR1 and CDR2 sequences are SEHNR and FQNEAQ (reference sequence). CDR3 length: 14 residues. V lost 6 bases and J lost 2; bases outside the gene matches: 5. CDR3 loop: CASSSTGGQETQYF. CDR3 coding DNA: TGTGCCAGCAGTTCAACAGGGGGACAAGAGACCCAGTACTTC.

The sample holds a few counts of this clonotype. This may be a read error, as it is one base from a much larger clone. The chain employs TRBV11-2 and TRBJ1-1; no firm D call. The CDR3 has 14 amino acids. Germline V lookup: CDR1 SGHAT, CDR2 FQNNGV. The CDR3: CASSLDRLRSEVFF. In nucleotides, the CDR3 is TGTGCCAGCAGCTTAGATCGTCTGAGATCTGAAGTTTTCTTT.

Ten or more counts support this clonotype. The chain has TRBV20-1 and TRBJ1-2; no clear D. Germline-derived CDR1 and CDR2 are DFQATT and SNEGSKA (reference sequence). This CDR3 is 13 amino acids long. The V end was cut by 0 bases, the J end by 2 bases, with 7 bases between. The CDR3 sequence is CSARDQSNYGYTF. The CDR3 DNA sequence: TGCAGTGCTAGAGATCAAAGCAACTATGGCTACACCTTC.

This clonotype occurred many times. The chain combines TRBV3-1 with TRBJ1-1, with D possibly TRBD1 on 5 matching bases. This CDR3 comprises 13 residues. Trimming took 1 base from V and 7 from J, leaving 10 bases between them. Germline V gene lookup returns CDR1 LGHDT and CDR2 YNNKEL (reference sequence). CDR3: CASSQGGAHEAFF. Here the CDR3 DNA reads TGTGCCAGCAGCCAAGGGGGCGCGCATGAAGCTTTCTTT.

The J gene is TRBJ1-2, the V gene TRBV4-1, with no clear D. There are 15 residues in the CDR3. Looked up from germline, CDR1 is MGHRA and CDR2 is YSYEKL. The V end was cut by 0 bases, the J end by 0 bases, with 8 bases between. CDR3 bases: TGCGCCAGCAGCCAAGAGAGGGCCCCTAACTATGGCTACACCTTC. Translated, it gives CASSQERAPNYGYTF.

There are many counts of this clonotype. The genes are TRBV20-1 and TRBJ1-4, with D uncertain. Germline assignment: CDR1 DFQATT and CDR2 SNEGSKA (reference sequence). V lost 0 bases and J lost 3, with 14 bases in between. The CDR3 loop spans 16 amino acids. DNA of the CDR3: TGCAGTGCTAGAGATTCTGACCGCTCCTCTAATGAAAAACTGTTTTTT. This translates into CSARDSDRSSNEKLFF.

This clonotype was counted a few times. The chain combines TRBV6-1 with TRBJ2-7, with a possible D match to TRBD2 (6 bases). The CDR3 has 15 amino acids. V lost 5 bases and J lost 7, with 21 bases in between. In germline, CDR1 is MNHNS, CDR2 SASEGT. The CDR3 sequence is CASSKMTAGQEEQYF. CDR3 bases: TGTGCCAGCAGTAAAATGACAGCGGGCCAGGAGGAGCAGTACTTC.

In its sample, this clonotype was seen a few times. The chain has TRBV7-2 and TRBJ2-2; TRBD2 matches 9 bases. This CDR3 has 18 amino acids. The J segment lost 4 bases and the V segment lost 5 bases, leaving 14 bases of the junction unmatched. Germline CDR1 and CDR2: SGHTA and FQGNSA. The CDR3 protein is CASSRRLAGTAGTGELFF. DNA of the CDR3: TGTGCCAGCAGCAGACGGCTAGCGGGAACAGCGGGCACCGGGGAGCTGTTTTTT.

This clonotype was detected ten times or more. This rearrangement joins TRBV11-2 to TRBJ2-3; 8 bases align to TRBD1. V shed 2 bases and J 0 bases; nucleotides not matched to a gene: 4. Germline CDR1 SGHAT, CDR2 FQNNGV. The CDR3 has 16 residues. The CDR3 DNA is TGTGCCAGCAGCTTATTCAGGGGGCGGAGCACAGATACGCAGTATTTT. Its protein product is CASSLFRGRSTDTQYF.

The chain recombines TRBV5-5 with TRBJ1-4, with unresolved D. Per the germline V gene, CDR1 is SGHKS and CDR2 is YYEKEE (reference sequence). The CDR3 totals 15 residues. The V gene lost 4 bases and the J gene lost 5 bases, with 15 bases spanning the gap. DNA of the CDR3: TGTGCCAGCAGCCTTGACGGGGTTCCGAATGAAAAACTGTTTTTT. Encoded protein: CASSLDGVPNEKLFF.